These 18 T cell receptor beta chains originate from one sample sequenced in a study of T-cell reconstitution after alpha-beta-depleted transplantation in children. A library of TCRbeta sequences, prepared with unique molecular identifiers, was generated. TCRdb reanalysed the PCR reads using MiXCR and keeps one entry per CDR3 protein. The sample has around 670,000 distinct CDR3 sequences, roughly 13% seen once. The sequencing used PBMCs, collected before TCRalphabeta/CD19-depleted stem cell transplant. These receptors all come from a girl aged 2-9 years with congenital amegakaryocytic thrombocytopenia, due to receive a stem cell transplant.

This clonotype was observed many times. The gene calls are TRBV20-1 and TRBJ2-1; TRBD2 agrees at 8 bases. The germline gives CDR1 DFQATT, CDR2 SNEGSKA (reference sequence). This CDR3 has 17 residues. J gave up 9 bases and V 0 bases, and 16 bases lay outside the gene matches. The CDR3 spells CSARDPASGRARGEQFF. CDR3 nucleotides: TGCAGTGCTAGAGATCCGGCTAGCGGGCGCGCCAGGGGTGAGCAGTTCTTC.

The chain is built from TRBV7-6 and TRBJ2-3; 11 bases map to TRBD2. The trim removed 3 bases at V and 0 bases at J, leaving 11 bases unmatched. CDR1 is SGHVS and CDR2 is FNYEAQ in the germline V gene. This CDR3 comprises 19 residues. The CDR3 sequence: CASSFFGGLAVLSTDTQYF. The CDR3 nucleotides are TGTGCCAGCAGCTTTTTCGGGGGACTAGCGGTTCTTAGCACAGATACGCAGTATTTT.

This clonotype was recorded many times. The chain is built from TRBV7-9 and TRBJ2-5, with no clear D. This CDR3 comprises 13 residues. V lost 5 bases and J 3 bases, leaving 10 bases between the germline ends. Germline CDR1 is SEHNR and CDR2 is FQNEAQ (reference sequence). This CDR3 reads CASSLRLEETQYF. In DNA form, the CDR3 reads TGTGCCAGCAGCCTCCGACTCGAAGAGACCCAGTACTTC. Supplemented by reference TRBV7-9 and TRBJ2-5, the full variable domain reads DTGVSQNPRHKITKRGQNVTFRCDPISEHNRLYWYRQTLGQGPEFLTYFQNEAQLEKSRLLSDRFSAERPKGSFSTLEIQRTEQGDSAMYLCASSLRLEETQYFGPGTRLLVL.

This clonotype was seen at least ten times. The CDR3 sequence: CASSPRQLAASSYNEQFF. CDR3 nucleotides: TGTGCCAGCAGTCCCCGCCAACTAGCGGCAAGCTCCTACAATGAGCAGTTCTTC. The rearrangement links TRBV3-1 to TRBJ2-1; 8 bases agree with TRBD2. This CDR3 has 18 amino acids. Germline V gene data show CDR1 as LGHDT and CDR2 as YNNKEL (reference sequence). V dropped 6 bases and J dropped 0; count of bases not matched to a gene: 13.

This clonotype has a count of ten or more. The chain carries TRBV5-1 and TRBJ2-7; possibly TRBD1 for D (5 bases). The CDR3 totals 15 residues. Trimming removed 1 base from V and 5 bases from J, with 16 bases in between. CDR1 SGHRS and CDR2 YFSETQ come from the germline V gene. The DNA of the CDR3 is TGCGCCAGCAGCTTGTCTCAGGGCCTTCTTAACGAGCAGTACTTC. Encoded protein: CASSLSQGLLNEQYF.

This clonotype was seen many times. This chain joins TRBV12-3 or TRBV12-4 and TRBJ2-2; D may be TRBD1 (6 bases). This CDR3 is built from 15 residues. With 3 bases removed from V and 3 bases from J, the gap between germline ends came to 11 bases. CDR3 residues: CASSFQGIDTGELFF. CDR3 coding DNA: TGTGCCAGCAGTTTCCAGGGGATCGACACCGGGGAGCTGTTTTTT.

With regard to this clonotype: This may come from a read error, since a much larger clone is one base off. The rearrangement joins TRBV13 to TRBJ2-7; no reliable D call. Germline V lookup: CDR1 PRHDT, CDR2 FYEKMQ (reference sequence). V was clipped by 5 bases and J by 6 bases, with 20 bases between them. This CDR3 region has 15 residues. The CDR3 bases are TGTGCCAGCAGCCCTGGTCAAAGTACAACGTCCGAGCAGTACTTC. This encodes CASSPGQSTTSEQYF.

This clonotype was observed a handful of times. The chain joins TRBV11-1 to TRBJ2-7; TRBD2 matches 11 bases. The germline V gene has CDR1 SGHAT and CDR2 FQDESV (reference sequence). CDR3 size: 19 residues. The junction had 11 bases not matched to a gene; V was cut back by 1 base and J by 0 bases. DNA for the CDR3: TGTGCCAGCAGCTTAGGACTAGCGGGATCGGGCCTCGCCTCCTACGAGCAGTACTTC. It specifies CASSLGLAGSGLASYEQYF.

This clonotype has a count of ten or more. This sequence joins TRBV10-2 and TRBJ1-1, with D perhaps TRBD1 (5 bases). Trimming removed 6 bases at V and 7 bases at J, with 12 bases between. This CDR3 contains 12 residues. Germline V gives CDR1 WSHSY, CDR2 SAAADI. The CDR3 reads CASRGEDIEAFF. CDR3 nucleotide sequence: TGCGCCAGCAGGGGGGAGGACATTGAAGCTTTCTTT.

The chain combines TRBV27 with TRBJ2-1, with TRBD2 matching 9 bases. CDR3 length: 18 amino acids. Trimming cost V 4 bases and J 4 bases; bases outside gene matches: 14. Per germline, CDR1 MNHEY and CDR2 SMNVEV (reference sequence). CDR3 amino acids: CASSSAAGGPSPYNEQFF. The DNA of the CDR3 is TGTGCCAGCAGTTCGGCCGCGGGAGGGCCAAGCCCATACAATGAGCAGTTCTTC.

This clonotype has ten or more counts. The CDR3 region has the DNA TGCGCCAGCAGCTTTAGGTCAGGGGATCAGCCCCAGCATTTT. Residues: CASSFRSGDQPQHF. The chain has TRBV5-1 and TRBJ1-5; a weak D match, TRBD1 (6 bases). Looked up from germline, CDR1 is SGHRS and CDR2 is YFSETQ. The CDR3 consists of 14 residues. Trimming left V 2 bases short and J 5 bases short, with 11 bases between.

Comment on this clonotype: Just one base apart from a much larger clone, this may be a read error. In DNA, the CDR3 is TGTGCCAGCAGCCAAGAAGGCGAGCAGCACTTC. It is translated as CASSQEGEQHF. V is TRBV4-2 and J is TRBJ2-7; D is unresolved. Germline CDR1 LGHNA, CDR2 YNFKEQ. The length of the CDR3 is 11 residues.

This clonotype was seen repeatedly, ten times or more. CDR3 protein: CASSEVWDKVQPQHF. DNA for the CDR3: TGCGCCAGCAGTGAGGTTTGGGACAAGGTTCAGCCCCAGCATTTT. The chain has TRBV10-2 and TRBJ1-5, with a weak D call TRBD1 (6 bases). Germline CDR1 and CDR2: WSHSY and SAAADI. The ends were cut back, 2 bases at V and 6 bases at J, with 14 bases in the middle. The CDR3 totals 15 residues.

The chain links TRBV20-1 to TRBJ2-1, with 10 bases that match TRBD1. Germline lookup yields CDR1 DFQATT and CDR2 SNEGSKA (reference sequence). There are 12 residues in the CDR3. Trimming took 5 bases from V and 7 from J; bases not matched to a gene: 2. In DNA form, the CDR3 reads TGCAGTGCTGGGGACAGGGGTAATGAGCAGTTCTTC. This encodes CSAGDRGNEQFF.

A few counts support this clonotype. The chain combines TRBV15 with TRBJ2-1; TRBD1 agrees at 7 bases. CDR1 is LNHNV, CDR2 YYDKDF, per germline (reference sequence). This CDR3 has 18 residues. The ends lost 0 bases at V and 2 bases at J; junction bases unmatched: 10. The CDR3 coding sequence is TGTGCCACCAGCAGAGATCTATCGAGAGGGACAGCCTACAATGAGCAGTTCTTC. Its translation: CATSRDLSRGTAYNEQFF.

Worth noting for this clonotype: This could be a read error, since a much larger clone is one nucleotide away. Likely a read error: the CDR3 ends without its conserved phenylalanine or tryptophan. The chain employs TRBV11-2 and TRBJ2-7; 10 bases are a match to TRBD2. The V segment lost 5 bases and the J segment 2 bases; nucleotides outside the gene matches: 3. In germline, CDR1 is SGHAT, CDR2 FQNNGV. The CDR3 sequence is 14 residues long. The CDR3 loop is CASSLAGAAYEQYL. The CDR3 nucleotides read TGTGCCAGCAGCCTAGCGGGAGCTGCCTACGAGCAGTACCTC.

The chain recombines TRBV30 with TRBJ1-1, with 8 nucleotides matching TRBD1. J was trimmed by 1 base and V by 0 bases; bases with no gene match: 10. The germline gives CDR1 GTSNPN, CDR2 SVGIG (reference sequence). The CDR3 contains 17 residues. In DNA form, the CDR3 reads TGTGCCTGGAGTGTACCCAGGGGGCAAGGGAAGAACACTGAAGCTTTCTTT. Its protein product is CAWSVPRGQGKNTEAFF.

This clonotype was found many times. V and J are TRBV10-3 and TRBJ2-5; 10 bases line up with TRBD2. The CDR3 has 15 residues. The V gene's germline CDR1 is ENHRY and CDR2 SYGVKD. Trimming at V came to 10 bases and at J to 3 bases, leaving 11 bases not matched to a gene. CDR3 loop: CATQGTSENKETQYF. The CDR3 coding sequence is TGTGCCACCCAGGGGACTAGCGAAAATAAAGAGACCCAGTACTTC.